The 27 T cell receptor beta chains below were found in one sample sequenced in a study of PD-1 blockade in classical Hodgkin lymphoma. The protocol was immunoSEQ multiplex PCR, while the TCRdb copy is restricted to in-frame clones and leaves out a portion. This table has 5,500 to 7,000 clones, approximately 86% appearing once. Time point noted: cycle 4 day 1 (C4D1), after 5 to 7 weeks of nivolumab. Patients all relapsed after autologous stem cell transplantation, and there was variation in brentuximab vedotin exposure. The material sequenced was peripheral blood mononuclear cells (PBMCs), taken before the fourth cycle of nivolumab. The receptor set was obtained from a human donor with classical Hodgkin lymphoma.

The J gene is TRBJ2-1, the V gene TRBV5-1; 10 bases align to TRBD1. From germline, CDR1 is SGHRS and CDR2 YFSETQ. V lost 0 bases, J lost 8 bases, and 5 bases stayed unmatched. The CDR3 spans 15 residues. The CDR3 DNA reads TGCGCCAGCAGCTTGGCCGGACAGGGGGGCGATGAGCAGTTCTTC. This encodes CASSLAGQGGDEQFF.

This clone was recorded once. The CDR3 DNA follows: TGCGCCAGCAGCCTAGGGACAGGGGTAGCTCGACCTCAGAAATCACCCCTCCACTTT. It yields the protein CASSLGTGVARPQKSPLHF. V is TRBV4-1 and J is TRBJ1-6; 10 nucleotides match TRBD1. The CDR3 is made up of 19 amino acids. Trimming cost V 4 bases and J 10 bases; bases outside gene matches: 19. CDR1 MGHRA and CDR2 YSYEKL come from the germline V gene.

The J gene is TRBJ1-2, the V gene TRBV4-1; no definite D call. The CDR3 covers 15 residues. V lost 0 bases to trimming and J lost 1 base, with 9 bases between them. CDR1 and CDR2 from the germline V gene are MGHRA and YSYEKL. The CDR3 nucleotides read TGCGCCAGCAGCCAAGAAGTTGCGGGTAACTATGGCTACACCTTC. Translation: CASSQEVAGNYGYTF.

The chain combines TRBV19 with TRBJ1-2, with 9 bases that match TRBD1. The V and J ends lost 5 bases and 6 bases, in that order; junction bases with no gene match: 16. This CDR3 comprises 17 residues. Looked up from germline, CDR1 is LNHDA and CDR2 is SQIVND (reference sequence). The CDR3 protein is CASSPRAGTGSGHGYTF. The CDR3 bases are TGTGCCAGTAGTCCCCGGGCCGGGACAGGGAGTGGCCATGGCTACACCTTC.

The chain has TRBV9 and TRBJ2-3; 11 bases align to TRBD2. CDR3 size: 18 residues. V shed 4 bases, J shed 0 bases, and the junction held 10 bases outside the gene matches. The V gene's germline CDR1 is SGDLS and CDR2 YYNGEE. The CDR3 sequence: CASSPGLAVSKSTDTQYF. The DNA for the CDR3 is TGTGCCAGCAGCCCGGGACTAGCGGTCTCTAAAAGCACAGATACGCAGTATTTT. Based on the CDR3 plus reference TRBV9 and TRBJ2-3, the full variable domain is DSGVTQTPKHLITATGQRVTLRCSPRSGDLSVYWYQQSLDQGLQFLIQYYNGEERAKGNILERFSAQQFPDLHSELNLSSLELGDSALYFCASSPGLAVSKSTDTQYFGPGTRLTVL.

The chain has TRBV7-6 and TRBJ1-6, with 8 bases matching TRBD1. The length of the CDR3 is 15 residues. V trimming: 5 bases; J trimming: 10 bases; junction bases outside the gene matches: 10. Germline V gives CDR1 SGHVS, CDR2 FNYEAQ. For the CDR3, the DNA is TGTGCCAGCAGCCCGGGAGACAGGGGAAGGTCACCCCTCCACTTT. Protein sequence: CASSPGDRGRSPLHF. Full variable domain (missing parts from reference TRBV7-6 and TRBJ1-6): GAGVSQSPRYKVTKRGQDVALRCDPISGHVSLYWYRQALGQGPEFLTYFNYEAQQDKSGLPNDRFSAERPEGSISTLTIQRTEQRDSAMYRCASSPGDRGRSPLHFGNGTRLTVT.

This clone has a single count. J is TRBJ1-5 and V is TRBV6-1; 7 bases line up with TRBD1. Germline V gives CDR1 MNHNS, CDR2 SASEGT. The CDR3 is made up of 16 amino acids. J was trimmed by 1 base and V by 2 bases; bases with no gene match: 5. The CDR3 DNA is TGTGCCAGCAGTGAATCCCCAGGGGGGAGCAATCAGCCCCAGCATTTT. Translated: CASSESPGGSNQPQHF.

V gene TRBV9 combines with J gene TRBJ2-1; TRBD2 aligns across 13 bases. The trim removed 4 bases at V and 2 bases at J, leaving 6 bases unmatched. Germline-derived CDR1 and CDR2 are SGDLS and YYNGEE. This CDR3 contains 17 residues. This chain's CDR3 is CASSPGLAGRTYNEQFF. The CDR3 DNA reads as TGTGCCAGCAGCCCGGGACTAGCGGGACGAACCTACAATGAGCAGTTCTTC.

V is TRBV6-4 and J is TRBJ2-2; 11 positions match TRBD1. The V segment lost 8 bases and the J segment 5 bases; nucleotides outside the gene matches: 4. The CDR3 is 14 residues long. From germline, CDR1 is MRHNA and CDR2 SNTAGT. Here the CDR3 reads CASRTGGETGELFF. The DNA for the CDR3 is TGTGCCAGCCGGACAGGGGGCGAGACCGGGGAGCTGTTTTTT.

V gene TRBV2 combines with J gene TRBJ2-7; D gene unclear. V was cut by 6 bases and J by 9 bases, with 18 bases left in between. In germline, CDR1 is SNHLY, CDR2 FYNNEI. The CDR3 is 13 amino acids. CDR3 loop: CASRNSAPLAQYV. The CDR3 DNA reads as TGTGCCAGCAGAAATTCGGCGCCATTGGCGCAGTACGTC.

This chain connects TRBV7-9 to TRBJ2-3; 7 nucleotides line up with TRBD1. The V gene's germline CDR1 is SEHNR and CDR2 FQNEAQ (reference sequence). The trim removed 3 bases at V and 3 bases at J, leaving 6 bases unmatched. The CDR3 is 15 residues long. DNA for the CDR3: TGTGCCAGCAGCTTTAGACAGGGTAGGACAGATACGCAGTATTTT. Translated, it gives CASSFRQGRTDTQYF.

The V call is TRBV7-9, the J call TRBJ1-3; 10 positions agree with TRBD1. This CDR3 comprises 17 residues. Germline assignment: CDR1 SEHNR and CDR2 FQNEAQ (reference sequence). V shed 5 bases and J 0 bases; nucleotides not matched to a gene: 7. CDR3 residues: CASSHRTGGSSGNTIYF. CDR3 DNA sequence: TGTGCCAGCAGCCACCGGACAGGGGGGAGCTCTGGAAACACCATATATTTT.

The chain has TRBV5-1 and TRBJ1-1, with D tentatively TRBD1 (5 bases). The CDR3 has 15 residues. V was pared by 4 bases and J by 0 bases, with 13 bases between. Germline assignment: CDR1 SGHRS and CDR2 YFSETQ. This CDR3 reads CASSANPGVNTEAFF. The CDR3 DNA sequence: TGCGCCAGCAGCGCAAACCCGGGGGTGAACACTGAAGCTTTCTTT.

The rearrangement uses TRBV5-1 and TRBJ2-7; D is undetermined. This CDR3 comprises 14 residues. The V gene's germline CDR1 is SGHRS and CDR2 YFSETQ. The V and J ends lost 5 bases and 1 base respectively, with 13 bases between them. The CDR3 loop reads CASSYGGASYEQYV. The DNA for the CDR3 is TGCGCCAGCAGTTACGGCGGAGCTTCCTACGAGCAGTACGTC.

The rearrangement joins TRBV4-1 to TRBJ1-5; no reliable D call. The V gene lost 3 bases and the J gene lost 0 bases, with 6 bases spanning the gap. Per germline, CDR1 MGHRA and CDR2 YSYEKL. CDR3 size: 14 residues. The CDR3 coding sequence is TGCGCCAGCAGCCACGGACTTAGCAATCAGCCCCAGCATTTT. It translates to CASSHGLSNQPQHF.

The chain links TRBV7-8 to TRBJ2-7; D not certain. The CDR3 is made up of 13 amino acids. Per germline, CDR1 SGHVS and CDR2 FQNEAQ. Trimming stripped 5 bases from V and 4 bases from J, with 12 bases between. The CDR3 spells CASSPARDYEQYV. CDR3 bases: TGTGCCAGCAGCCCCGCAAGAGATTACGAGCAGTACGTC.

This clone has just a few counts. The chain joins TRBV7-9 to TRBJ1-5; D remains ambiguous. This CDR3 has 12 amino acids. Germline CDR1 is SEHNR and CDR2 is FQNEAQ (reference sequence). V was trimmed by 3 bases and J by 3 bases, leaving 3 bases between them. The CDR3 DNA reads as TGTGCCAGCAGCTTTCCCAATCAGCCCCAGCATTTT. It translates to CASSFPNQPQHF.

The chain uses TRBV7-9 and TRBJ2-3, with D unclear. The V gene's germline CDR1 is SEHNR and CDR2 FQNEAQ (reference sequence). V lost 0 bases to trimming and J lost 1 base, with 8 bases between them. This CDR3 comprises 15 residues. The CDR3 loop is CASSLAGVGTDTQYF. CDR3 nucleotides: TGTGCCAGCAGCTTAGCTGGGGTGGGCACAGATACGCAGTATTTT.

The chain recombines TRBV10-1 with TRBJ2-3, with D possibly being TRBD1 or TRBD2 (5 bases each). Germline CDR1 is WNHNN and CDR2 is SYGVQD (reference sequence). Trimming took 4 bases from V and 3 from J, leaving 14 bases between them. The CDR3 consists of 15 residues. The CDR3 bases are TGCGCCAGCAGTGCCGGGACGAAACTAACAGATACGCAGTATTTT. Its protein is CASSAGTKLTDTQYF.

The chain carries TRBV6-4 and TRBJ1-2, with 7 bases aligning to TRBD1. CDR3 size: 15 residues. CDR1 and CDR2 from the germline V gene are MRHNA and SNTAGT. J lost 7 bases, V lost 5 bases, and 13 bases had no gene match. CDR3 sequence: CASSPTRDREGGYTF. The CDR3 nucleotides read TGTGCCAGCAGTCCCACCCGAGACAGGGAGGGTGGCTACACCTTC.

The rearrangement links TRBV7-8 to TRBJ1-3, with D possibly matching TRBD1 (6 bases). V was clipped by 2 bases and J by 3 bases, with 17 bases between them. The CDR3 contains 17 residues. Germline lookup yields CDR1 SGHVS and CDR2 FQNEAQ. CDR3 protein: CASSLLRTGSGGNTIYF. Here the CDR3 DNA reads TGTGCCAGCAGCTTACTCAGAACAGGGTCGGGTGGAAACACCATATATTTT. Full variable domain (missing parts from reference TRBV7-8 and TRBJ1-3): GAGVSQSPRYKVAKRGQDVALRCDPISGHVSLFWYQQALGQGPEFLTYFQNEAQLDKSGLPSDRFFAERPEGSVSTLKIQRTQQEDSAVYLCASSLLRTGSGGNTIYFGEGSWLTVV.

The J gene is TRBJ1-2, the V gene TRBV18, with 10 bases matching TRBD1. The CDR3 extends over 16 amino acids. Germline-derived CDR1 and CDR2 are KGHSH and LQKENI. V was clipped by 3 bases and J by 5 bases; unmatched bases: 9. CDR3 bases: TGTGCCAGCTCACCTGGTTTAGTGGGACAGGGGTATGGCTACACCTTC. It specifies CASSPGLVGQGYGYTF.

This sequence joins TRBV7-3 and TRBJ2-3; no reliable D call. The CDR3 extends over 17 amino acids. Trimming cost V 2 bases and J 0 bases, with 15 bases left between them. Germline V gene sequence: CDR1 SGHTA, CDR2 FQGTGA. CDR3 nucleotide sequence: TGTGCCAGCAGCTTATCCCAAATTCAGACTAGCACAGATACGCAGTATTTT. Translating gives CASSLSQIQTSTDTQYF.

This chain joins TRBV13 and TRBJ1-4, with 10 bases matching TRBD1. The germline CDR1 and CDR2 sequences are PRHDT and FYEKMQ (reference sequence). CDR3 size: 13 residues. The V segment lost 10 bases and the J segment 8 bases; nucleotides outside the gene matches: 7. The CDR3 loop reads CATRQGAMEKLFF. The CDR3 DNA follows: TGTGCCACCCGACAGGGGGCGATGGAAAAACTGTTTTTT.

The V gene is TRBV5-1, the J gene TRBJ2-5; D uncertain. Per germline, CDR1 SGHRS and CDR2 YFSETQ. The CDR3 consists of 14 residues. Trimming took off 0 bases at V and 0 bases at J, with 6 bases between the two ends. CDR3 region: CASSLAVHQETQYF. CDR3 DNA: TGCGCCAGCAGCTTGGCCGTACACCAAGAGACCCAGTACTTC.

This clone occurred once. The J gene is TRBJ1-4, the V gene TRBV28; 8 bases are a match to TRBD1. Germline values: CDR1 MDHEN, CDR2 SYDVKM. After removal of 5 bases from V and 1 base from J, the junction contained 3 bases not matched to a gene. The CDR3 spans 15 residues. The CDR3 bases are TGTGCCAGCAGTACAGGGGGAGGAACTAATGAAAAACTGTTTTTT. Amino acids: CASSTGGGTNEKLFF.

This clone has just one count. The CDR3 DNA sequence: TGTGCCAGCAGCCTGAGGACAGATAACTATGGCTACACCTTC. Protein: CASSLRTDNYGYTF. The V call is TRBV7-9, the J call TRBJ1-2; D possibly corresponds to TRBD1 (6 bases). The CDR3 has 14 residues. Trimming left V 5 bases short and J 1 base short, with 11 bases between. In germline, CDR1 is SEHNR, CDR2 FQNEAQ (reference sequence).